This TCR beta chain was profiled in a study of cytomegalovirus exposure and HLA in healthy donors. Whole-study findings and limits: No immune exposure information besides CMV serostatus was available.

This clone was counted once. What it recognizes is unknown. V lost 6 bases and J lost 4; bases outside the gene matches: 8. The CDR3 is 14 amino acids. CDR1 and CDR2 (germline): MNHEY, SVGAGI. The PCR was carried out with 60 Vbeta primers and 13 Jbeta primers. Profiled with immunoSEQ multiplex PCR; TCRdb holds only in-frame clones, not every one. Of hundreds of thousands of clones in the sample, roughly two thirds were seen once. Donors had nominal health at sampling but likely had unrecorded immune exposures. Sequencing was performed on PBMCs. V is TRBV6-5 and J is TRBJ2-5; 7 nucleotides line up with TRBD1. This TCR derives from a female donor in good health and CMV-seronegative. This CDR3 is CASRRTGAGETQYF. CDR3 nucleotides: TGTGCCAGCAGAAGAACAGGGGCCGGAGAGACCCAGTACTTC.